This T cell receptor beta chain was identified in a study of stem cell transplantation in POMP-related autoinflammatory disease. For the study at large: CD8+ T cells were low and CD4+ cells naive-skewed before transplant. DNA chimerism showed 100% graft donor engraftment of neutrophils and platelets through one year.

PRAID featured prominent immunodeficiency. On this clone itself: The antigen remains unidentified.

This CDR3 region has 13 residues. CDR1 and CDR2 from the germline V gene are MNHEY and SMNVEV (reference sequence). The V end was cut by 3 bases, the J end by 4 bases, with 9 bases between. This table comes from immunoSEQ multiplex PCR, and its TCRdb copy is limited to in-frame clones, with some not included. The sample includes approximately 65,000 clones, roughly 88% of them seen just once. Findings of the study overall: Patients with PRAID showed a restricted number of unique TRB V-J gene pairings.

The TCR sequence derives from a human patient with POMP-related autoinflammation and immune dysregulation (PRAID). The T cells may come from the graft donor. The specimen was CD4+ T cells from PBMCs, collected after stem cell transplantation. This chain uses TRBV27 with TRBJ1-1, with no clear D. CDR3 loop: CASSFGGGTEAFF. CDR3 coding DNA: TGTGCCAGCAGTTTTGGTGGCGGCACTGAAGCTTTCTTT.